This is a list of T cell receptor beta chains from one sample in a study of cytomegalovirus exposure and HLA in healthy donors. Method: immunoSEQ multiplex PCR; TCRdb's copy keeps in-frame clones and lacks some. The top ten clones hold 2.5% to 3.5% of a sample with around 120,000 clones, about 83% of them seen once. Sequenced sample: PBMCs. These TCRs come from a woman between 40 and 55 years old in good health and CMV-seropositive. CDR3s include the opening cysteine and the closing phenylalanine or tryptophan. A D gene is named only where the DNA matches it firmly. A clone size is listed for some rows: how often the clone was seen (once, few, many), or a class if it is expanded.

TRBJ2-1,TRBD2,-,TRBV4-3,TGCGCCAGCAGCCAATCCGGGACTAGCTCCTACAATGAGCAGTTCTTC,CASSQSGTSSYNEQFF
TRBJ2-7,TRBD1,-,TRBV9,TGTGCCAGCGCAAAAGGAGGGGACAGGACCTACGAGCAGTACTTC,CASAKGGDRTYEQYF
TRBJ2-5,TRBD1,-,TRBV5-1,TGCGCCAGCAGCTTGGGGGACAGGGACCAAGAGACCCAGTACTTC,CASSLGDRDQETQYF
TRBJ1-5,TRBD1,once,TRBV7-3,TGTGCCAGCAGCTTAACATTTCAGGACAGGGGCAATCAGCCCCAGCATTTT,CASSLTFQDRGNQPQHF
TRBJ1-1,TRBD1,few,TRBV6-5,TGTGCCAGCACTCAAGACAGGGGCGGGGTAGGTTTCTTT,CASTQDRGGVGFF
TRBJ2-7,TRBD2,few,TRBV5-1,TGCGCCAGCAGCTTGGGTTCTAGCGGGAGTAGATACGAGCAGTACTTC,CASSLGSSGSRYEQYF
TRBJ1-1,-,once,TRBV23-1,TGCGCCAGTCCCCTGGGGCCAGGGTTGAACACTGAAGCTTTCTTT,CASPLGPGLNTEAFF
TRBJ2-7,TRBD1,-,TRBV10-3,TGTGCCATCAGTGAGAGGGACAGGGGGCTTTACGAGCAGTACTTC,CAISERDRGLYEQYF
TRBJ1-4,TRBD1,many,TRBV4-1,TGCGCCAGCAATACTCCTCCGGGGGACAGGGAACGTGAAAAACTGTTTTTT,CASNTPPGDREREKLFF
TRBJ2-1,TRBD1,-,TRBV20-1,TGCAGTGCAACCGACAGGGGGCAGTTCTTC,CSATDRGQFF
TRBJ1-5,-,-,TRBV5-1,TGCGCCAGCAGCTTGTACGGGGAAAATGATCAGCCCCAGCATTTT,CASSLYGENDQPQHF
TRBJ2-1,TRBD2,once,TRBV2,TGTGCCAGCAGCGTAGCGGGAGGCATGAATGAGCAGTTCTTC,CASSVAGGMNEQFF
TRBJ2-1,TRBD2,-,TRBV30,TGTGCCTGGACTAGCGGGAGAAATGAGCAGTTCTTC,CAWTSGRNEQFF
TRBJ2-1,-,-,TRBV13,TGTGCCAGCGAGGGAGGGGGAGTGGGGCCGATTTACAATGAGCAGTTCTTC,CASEGGGVGPIYNEQFF
TRBJ1-3,TRBD1,-,TRBV4-1,TGCGCCAGCAGCCAAGGACAGGGGGCGTCAGGAAACACCATATATTTT,CASSQGQGASGNTIYF
TRBJ2-3,TRBD2,-,TRBV19,TGTGCCAGTAGTGGTTGGACTAGCGGCACAGATACGCAGTATTTT,CASSGWTSGTDTQYF
TRBJ2-7,-,few,TRBV7-8,TGTGCCAGCAGCCGCACTAGCCTCTCCTACGAGCAGTACTTC,CASSRTSLSYEQYF
TRBJ1-1,-,-,TRBV4-1,TGCGCCAGCAGCAGGGGCGGGAACACTGAAGCTTTCTTT,CASSRGGNTEAFF
TRBJ2-1,TRBD2,-,TRBV5-1,TGCGCCAGCAGCTTCGGACCTAGCGGAAACAATGAGCAGTTCTTC,CASSFGPSGNNEQFF
TRBJ2-1,-,-,TRBV5-6,TGTGCCAGCAGCCCTACTGGGAGCAATGAGCAGTTCTTC,CASSPTGSNEQFF
TRBJ2-7,-,-,TRBV2,TGTGCCAGCAGTGATGAGGATGCGGAGCAGTACTTC,CASSDEDAEQYF
TRBJ2-1,-,once,TRBV9,TGTGCCAGCAGCGGGGCGTACGGTGGGCCCCAATTCTTC,CASSGAYGGPQFF
TRBJ1-5,-,once,TRBV7-6,TGTGCCAGCAGCTTAGAGAGAAATCAGCCCCAGCATTTT,CASSLERNQPQHF
TRBJ1-2,-,once,TRBV5-6,TGTGCCAGCAGCCGCATATCTACAGAGATTTATGGCTACACCTTC,CASSRISTEIYGYTF
TRBJ1-2,-,-,TRBV5-6,TGTGCCAGCAGCCATCTCTCGGCAGGGGCAATACTTAACTATGGCTACACCTTC,CASSHLSAGAILNYGYTF
TRBJ2-1,TRBD2,-,TRBV9,TGTGCCAGCAGCGTAGCTACGGGGGGATACAATGAGCAGTTCTTC,CASSVATGGYNEQFF
TRBJ2-6,TRBD2,-,TRBV9,TGTGCCAGCAGCGCCAGTTGGGGACTAGCGGGCCCCTCTGGGGCCAACGTCCTGACTTTC,CASSASWGLAGPSGANVLTF
TRBJ2-1,-,few,TRBV2,TGTGCCAGCAGTGAGGGGAGCTCCTACAATGAGCAGTTCTTC,CASSEGSSYNEQFF
TRBJ2-1,TRBD1,-,TRBV13,TGTGCCAGCAGCCCTAGGGCCGGGGACAGAACCTACAATGAGCAGTTCTTC,CASSPRAGDRTYNEQFF
TRBJ1-5,TRBD1,-,TRBV4-1,TGCGCCAGCAGCCAAACAGGGGACAATCAGCCCCAGCATTTT,CASSQTGDNQPQHF
TRBJ2-7,-,-,TRBV25-1,TGTGCCAGCAGTGACCCCGGGACTGTCTACGAGCAGTACTTC,CASSDPGTVYEQYF
TRBJ2-7,-,-,TRBV6-5,TGTGCCAGCAGTCCTAACAGGAACCGTTACGAGCAGTACTTC,CASSPNRNRYEQYF
TRBJ2-5,TRBD2,-,TRBV7-9,TGTGCCAGCAGCCCGCCTAGCGGGGCGATCCAAGAGACCCAGTACTTC,CASSPPSGAIQETQYF
TRBJ1-1,TRBD1,-,TRBV4-2,TGTGCCAGCAGCCCTGGGACAGGGGGCATGGACACTGAAGCTTTCTTT,CASSPGTGGMDTEAFF
TRBJ1-5,TRBD1,few,TRBV6-1,TGTGCCAGCAGTGCCCGGACAGGGGGTCACCTTTATAGCAATCAGCCCCAGCATTTT,CASSARTGGHLYSNQPQHF
TRBJ2-1,-,-,TRBV25-1,TGTGCCAGCAGTTACAGGGGGAGGGGCCCGGGGGATGAGCAGTTCTTC,CASSYRGRGPGDEQFF
TRBJ2-1,TRBD1,-,TRBV19,TGTGCCAGTAGTCCTGGACAGGGAGGTGAGCAGTTCTTC,CASSPGQGGEQFF
TRBJ1-5,TRBD1,-,TRBV5-1,TGCGCCAGCAGCTTCGGGACAGGGGCGGGTCAGCCCCAGCATTTT,CASSFGTGAGQPQHF
TRBJ2-5,TRBD2,-,TRBV4-1,TGCGCCAGCAGCCAAGATGCGACTAGCGGGGGGCTCAGAGAGACCCAGTACTTC,CASSQDATSGGLRETQYF
TRBJ1-6,-,-,TRBV7-8,TGTGCCAGCAGCTTAGGGGCAGGCACGAATTCACCCCTCCACTTT,CASSLGAGTNSPLHF
TRBJ1-2,TRBD1,-,TRBV5-1,TGCGCCAGCAGCACGACAGGGGGCGCCGGCTACACCTTC,CASSTTGGAGYTF
TRBJ1-1,-,-,TRBV5-4,TGTGCCAGCAGCGGGGACACCCTAGACACTGAAGCTTTCTTT,CASSGDTLDTEAFF
TRBJ2-1,-,-,TRBV6-5,TGTGCCAGCAGTTGGGGAGGATACAATGAGCAGTTCTTC,CASSWGGYNEQFF
TRBJ1-6,-,few,TRBV19,TGTGCCAGTAGTAGGTCAATCCCGGATAATTCACCCCTCCACTTT,CASSRSIPDNSPLHF
TRBJ1-1,TRBD1,-,TRBV9,TGTGCCAGCAGCGGGGGACAGGGTAGGTACACTGAAGCTTTCTTT,CASSGGQGRYTEAFF
TRBJ1-6,TRBD1,-,TRBV7-9,TGTGCCAGCAGCTTAGGGACAGGGGCAAATTCACCCCTCCACTTT,CASSLGTGANSPLHF
TRBJ2-3,-,few,TRBV5-1,TGCGCCAGCAGCTTGGAGGCCGTGCAGGGTACGCAGTATTTT,CASSLEAVQGTQYF
TRBJ1-1,-,-,TRBV6-5,TGTGCCAGCAGTTACTCGAAAGGGGGTCGAGAAGCTTTCTTT,CASSYSKGGREAFF
TRBJ2-3,-,-,TRBV7-8,TGTGCCAGCAGCTTAGCGGGCCAGGGCACAGATACGCAGTATTTT,CASSLAGQGTDTQYF
TRBJ2-2,-,-,TRBV6-5,TGTGCCAGCAGCCGCGACAGGCCCAACACCGGGGAGCTGTTTTTT,CASSRDRPNTGELFF
TRBJ1-2,-,-,TRBV7-2,TGTGCCAGCAGCTCGAGGGTCAACTATGGCTACACCTTC,CASSSRVNYGYTF
TRBJ2-7,-,-,TRBV7-6,TGTGCCAGCAGCTTACTAGGGGCCTACGAGCAGTACTTC,CASSLLGAYEQYF
TRBJ2-6,-,few,TRBV5-1,TGCGCCAGCAGCCTGGCCGTTTCTGGGGCCAACGTCCTGACTTTC,CASSLAVSGANVLTF
TRBJ1-5,TRBD1,-,TRBV4-1,TGCGCCAGCAGCCAAGGGGACAGGGCTCAGCCCCAGCATTTT,CASSQGDRAQPQHF
TRBJ1-1,-,-,TRBV18,TGTGCCAGCTCCCTCCGCAATATGGACAGCAACACTGAAGCTTTCTTT,CASSLRNMDSNTEAFF
TRBJ2-3,TRBD1,-,TRBV6-6,TGTGCCAGCAGTCGCTACAGGGGGAGCACAGATACGCAGTATTTT,CASSRYRGSTDTQYF
TRBJ1-5,-,-,TRBV19,TGTGCCAGCAACATTGTATCAGGAGGAGGCAATCAGCCCCAGCATTTT,CASNIVSGGGNQPQHF
TRBJ2-2,TRBD1,-,TRBV5-1,TGCGCCAGCAGCCTAAGGACAGGGCCCACCGGGGAGCTGTTTTTT,CASSLRTGPTGELFF
TRBJ2-7,-,-,TRBV6-1,TGTGCCAGCAGTAGCCACTACGAGCAGTACTTC,CASSSHYEQYF
TRBJ2-5,-,few,TRBV20-1,TGCAGTGCCGGAGACGTGGAGACCCAGTACTTC,CSAGDVETQYF